The rows below give T cell receptor beta chains drawn from one sample of a study of T cell changes during pregnancy in multiple sclerosis. Assay used: immunoSEQ multiplex PCR; TCRdb lists only in-frame clones, some missing. Of approximately 90,000 clones detected, approximately 94% appear once; the ten largest clones hold approximately 0.8%. The sample in question was peripheral blood, obtained in the third trimester of pregnancy. These receptors originate from a female donor with multiple sclerosis, enrolled in a pregnancy study. The CDR3 runs from the conserved cysteine through the conserved F or W. A D gene is named only where the DNA matches it firmly. Size values are once, few and many counts, or a class for expanded clones, and some rows have none.

TRBV5-1	TRBD1	NA	TRBJ2-1	TGCGCCAGCAGCTCCAGAGACAGGGATGAGCAGTTCTTC	CASSSRDRDEQFF
TRBV19	NA	NA	TRBJ2-7	TGTGCCAGTAGTATAGACGCCGGACTGAGCTCCTACGAGCAGTACTTC	CASSIDAGLSSYEQYF
TRBV19	NA	few	TRBJ2-4	TGTGCCAGTAGTATAGGAGGCCCCCAGTACTTC	CASSIGGPQYF
TRBV18	NA	NA	TRBJ2-1	TGTGCCAGCTCAACAGGGCGGGGGTACAATGAGCAGTTCTTC	CASSTGRGYNEQFF
TRBV2	NA	NA	TRBJ2-7	TGTGCCAGCAGATCCCTGGTCGGGGAAGATTCCTACGAGCAGTACTTC	CASRSLVGEDSYEQYF
TRBV28	TRBD1	NA	TRBJ2-7	TGTGCCAGCAGTCTCGGACAGGGGGACGAGCAGTACTTC	CASSLGQGDEQYF
TRBV5-1	TRBD2	NA	TRBJ2-7	TGCGCCAGCAGGCGACTAGCGGACTACGAGCAGTACTTC	CASRRLADYEQYF
TRBV27	NA	NA	TRBJ2-7	TGTGCCAGCAGTTTATCGAGGACCTACGAGCAGTACTTC	CASSLSRTYEQYF
TRBV19	NA	NA	TRBJ1-5	TGTGCCAGTAGTATACAGGGAAAGGAGTCTCAGCCCCAGCATTTT	CASSIQGKESQPQHF
TRBV19	NA	NA	TRBJ1-2	TGTGCCAGTAGTATGAAGCTCACGAACTATGGCTACACCTTC	CASSMKLTNYGYTF
TRBV4-1	NA	NA	TRBJ2-3	TGCGCCAGCAGCCATTCTGCGGGATCCACAGATACGCAGTATTTT	CASSHSAGSTDTQYF
TRBV19	NA	NA	TRBJ2-7	TGTGCCAGTAGTATAGAACTGCTTGGTAGCGGCATCGCTACCTACGAGCAGTACTTC	CASSIELLGSGIATYEQYF
TRBV7-2	NA	NA	TRBJ1-2	TGTGCCAGCAGCTCCCCCACAATGGGCTACACCTTC	CASSSPTMGYTF
TRBV18	NA	once	TRBJ2-1	TGTGCCAGCTCACCACGCCCCCTAGTGACGAGCTACAATGAGCAGTTCTTC	CASSPRPLVTSYNEQFF
TRBV4-2	TRBD1	NA	TRBJ2-3	TGTGCCAGCAGCCCCCAAGGGGGACAGGGGACAGATACGCAGTATTTT	CASSPQGGQGTDTQYF
TRBV7-8	TRBD1	NA	TRBJ1-1	TGTGCCAGCGACAGGGGGTATGGCACTGAAGCTTTCTTT	CASDRGYGTEAFF
TRBV30	TRBD1	NA	TRBJ1-1	TGTGCCTGGAGTGTACCAGGGGGCTTCCGAGCTTTCTTT	CAWSVPGGFRAFF
TRBV28	NA	NA	TRBJ2-7	TGTGCCAGCGGTCAACAGGCCTACGAGCAGTACTTC	CASGQQAYEQYF
TRBV10-3	TRBD2	NA	TRBJ2-7	TGTGCCATCAGTGAGTCTGGAGCGGCGGGAGGCTTCGGGGGGAGCGAGCAGTACTTC	CAISESGAAGGFGGSEQYF
TRBV6-1	TRBD1	NA	TRBJ2-5	TGTGCCAGCAGGGGGGACAGGACCTTCCAAGAGACCCAGTACTTC	CASRGDRTFQETQYF
TRBV5-4	TRBD1	NA	TRBJ1-4	TGTGCCAGCAGCTTCGGTCAGGGGGTCTCTGAAAAACTGTTTTTT	CASSFGQGVSEKLFF
TRBV12-5	NA	once	TRBJ2-3	TGTGCTAGTGGTCACAGGGTAGATACGCAGTATTTT	CASGHRVDTQYF
TRBV18	TRBD2	NA	TRBJ2-7	TGTGCCAGCTCACCACGGGTGTCTAGCGGGAGCCCCTACGAGCAGTACTTC	CASSPRVSSGSPYEQYF
TRBV30	NA	NA	TRBJ1-3	TGTGCCTGGAGTGTGCCCGGGTCGGGAAACACCATATATTTT	CAWSVPGSGNTIYF
TRBV9	TRBD2	NA	TRBJ2-7	TGTGCCAGCAGCGATCTAGCGGGAGGACGTAACGAGCAGTACTTC	CASSDLAGGRNEQYF
TRBV27	TRBD2	NA	TRBJ2-3	TGTGCCAGCAGTTTAGCGGGAGGAAGGTTAGGTACGCAGTATTTT	CASSLAGGRLGTQYF
TRBV10-1	TRBD1	once	TRBJ2-7	TGCGCCAGCAGTGTCCTCCTAAGGGACAGACCCTCCTACGAGCAGTACTTC	CASSVLLRDRPSYEQYF
TRBV6-1	NA	NA	TRBJ2-7	TGTGCCAGCAGTGAAGCTTTGGGGAGCTACGAGCAGTACTTC	CASSEALGSYEQYF